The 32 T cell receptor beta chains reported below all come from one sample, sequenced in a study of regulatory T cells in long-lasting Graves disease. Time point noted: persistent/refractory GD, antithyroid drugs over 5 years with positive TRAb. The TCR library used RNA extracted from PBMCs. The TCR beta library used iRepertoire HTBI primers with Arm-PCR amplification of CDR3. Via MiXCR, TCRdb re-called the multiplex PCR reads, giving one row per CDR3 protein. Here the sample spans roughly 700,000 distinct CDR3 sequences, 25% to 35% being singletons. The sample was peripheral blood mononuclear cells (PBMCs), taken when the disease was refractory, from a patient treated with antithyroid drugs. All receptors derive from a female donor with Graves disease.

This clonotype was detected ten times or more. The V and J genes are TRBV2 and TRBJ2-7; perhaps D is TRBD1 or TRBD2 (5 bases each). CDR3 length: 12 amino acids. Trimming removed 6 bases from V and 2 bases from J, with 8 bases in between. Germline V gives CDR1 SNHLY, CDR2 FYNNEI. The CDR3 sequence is CASRGDTYEQYF. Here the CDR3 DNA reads TGTGCCAGCAGGGGGGATACCTACGAGCAGTACTTC.

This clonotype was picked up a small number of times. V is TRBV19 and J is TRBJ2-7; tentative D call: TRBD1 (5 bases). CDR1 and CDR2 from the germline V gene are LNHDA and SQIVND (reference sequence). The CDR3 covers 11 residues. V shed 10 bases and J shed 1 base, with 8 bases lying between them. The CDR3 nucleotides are TGTGCCACCAGGGATTCCTACGAGCAGTACTTC. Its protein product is CATRDSYEQYF.

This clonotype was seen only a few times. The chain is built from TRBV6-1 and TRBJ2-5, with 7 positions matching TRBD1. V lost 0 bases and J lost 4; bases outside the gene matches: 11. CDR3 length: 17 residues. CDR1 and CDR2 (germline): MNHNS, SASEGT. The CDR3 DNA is TGTGCCAGCAGTGAAGCACAGGGGATCGTCTTTGGAGAGACCCAGTACTTC. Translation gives CASSEAQGIVFGETQYF.

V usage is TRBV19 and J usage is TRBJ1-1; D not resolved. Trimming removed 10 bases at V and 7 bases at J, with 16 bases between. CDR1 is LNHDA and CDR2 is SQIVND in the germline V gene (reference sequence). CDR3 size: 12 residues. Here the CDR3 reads CAIRKDGVEAFF. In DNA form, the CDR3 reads TGTGCCATAAGAAAAGACGGTGTTGAAGCTTTCTTT.

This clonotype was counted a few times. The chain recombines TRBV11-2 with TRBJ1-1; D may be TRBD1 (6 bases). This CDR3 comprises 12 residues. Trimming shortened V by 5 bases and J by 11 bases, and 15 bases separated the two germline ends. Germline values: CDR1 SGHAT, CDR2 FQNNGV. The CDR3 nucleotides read TGTGCCAGCAGCGAAGACAGGCAGGTGGCTTTCTTT. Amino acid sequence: CASSEDRQVAFF. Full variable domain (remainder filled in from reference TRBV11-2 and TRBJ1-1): EAGVAQSPRYKIIEKRQSVAFWCNPISGHATLYWYQQILGQGPKLLIQFQNNGVVDDSQLPKDRFSAERLKGVDSTLKIQPAKLEDSAVYLCASSEDRQVAFFGQGTRLTVV.

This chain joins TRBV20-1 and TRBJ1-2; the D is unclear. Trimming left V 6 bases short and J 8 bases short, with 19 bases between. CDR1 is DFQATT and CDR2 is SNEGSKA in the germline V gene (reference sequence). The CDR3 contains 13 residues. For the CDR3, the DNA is TGCAGTGCCCCCCGGGTATCCGCGGGAGGCTACACCTTC. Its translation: CSAPRVSAGGYTF.

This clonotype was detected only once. CDR3 residues: CASSASGATYEQYF. The CDR3 DNA follows: TGTGCCAGCAGCGCTAGCGGAGCGACCTACGAGCAGTACTTC. V and J are TRBV9 and TRBJ2-7, with 7 bases matching TRBD2. The V gene's germline CDR1 is SGDLS and CDR2 YYNGEE. The CDR3 spans 14 residues. Trimming removed 3 bases from V and 2 bases from J; junction bases left unmatched: 5.

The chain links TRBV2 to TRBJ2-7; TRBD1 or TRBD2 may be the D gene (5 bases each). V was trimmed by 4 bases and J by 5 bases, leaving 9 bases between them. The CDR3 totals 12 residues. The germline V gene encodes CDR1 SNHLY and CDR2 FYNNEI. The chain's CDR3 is CASSGLGDEQYF. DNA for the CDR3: TGTGCCAGCAGTGGATTGGGGGACGAGCAGTACTTC.

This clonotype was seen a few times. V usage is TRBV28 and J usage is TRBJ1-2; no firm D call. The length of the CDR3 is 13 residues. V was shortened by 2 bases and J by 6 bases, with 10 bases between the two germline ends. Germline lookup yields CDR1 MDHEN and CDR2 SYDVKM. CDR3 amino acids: CASSLVSYHGYTF. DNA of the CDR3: TGTGCCAGCAGTTTAGTCAGTTATCATGGCTACACCTTC.

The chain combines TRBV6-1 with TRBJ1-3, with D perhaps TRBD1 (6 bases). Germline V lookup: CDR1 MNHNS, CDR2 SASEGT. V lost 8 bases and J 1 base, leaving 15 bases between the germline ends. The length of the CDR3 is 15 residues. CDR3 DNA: TGTGCCAGCGGGGGGGGGCAACCATCTGGAAACACCATATATTTT. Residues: CASGGGQPSGNTIYF.

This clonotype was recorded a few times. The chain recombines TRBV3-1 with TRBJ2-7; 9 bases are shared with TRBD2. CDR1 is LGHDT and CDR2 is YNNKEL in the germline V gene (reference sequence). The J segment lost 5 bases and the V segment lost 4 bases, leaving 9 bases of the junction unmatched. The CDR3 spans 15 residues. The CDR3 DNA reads TGTGCCAGCAGCCCAATAGCGGGAGCCCCCCACGAGCAGTACTTC. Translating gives CASSPIAGAPHEQYF.

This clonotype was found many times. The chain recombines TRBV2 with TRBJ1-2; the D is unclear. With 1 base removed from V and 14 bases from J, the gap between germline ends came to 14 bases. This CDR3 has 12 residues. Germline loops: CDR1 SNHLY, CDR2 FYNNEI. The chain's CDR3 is CASSEDWSERTF. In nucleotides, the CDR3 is TGTGCCAGCAGTGAAGACTGGAGCGAGAGGACCTTC.

This chain's CDR3 is CATSDGRGVGNQPQHF. CDR3 nucleotide sequence: TGTGCCACCAGTGATGGCAGAGGGGTTGGCAATCAGCCCCAGCATTTT. The rearrangement joins TRBV24-1 to TRBJ1-5; the D gene is possibly TRBD1 (5 bases). This CDR3 region has 16 residues. Germline assignment: CDR1 KGHDR and CDR2 SFDVKD. Trimming removed 3 bases from V and 2 bases from J, with 13 bases in between.

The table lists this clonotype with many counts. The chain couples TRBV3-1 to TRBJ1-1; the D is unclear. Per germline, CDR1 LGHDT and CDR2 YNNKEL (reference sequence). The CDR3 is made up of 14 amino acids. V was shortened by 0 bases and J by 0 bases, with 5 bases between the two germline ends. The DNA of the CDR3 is TGTGCCAGCAGCCAAGAAAGACTGAACACTGAAGCTTTCTTT. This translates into CASSQERLNTEAFF.

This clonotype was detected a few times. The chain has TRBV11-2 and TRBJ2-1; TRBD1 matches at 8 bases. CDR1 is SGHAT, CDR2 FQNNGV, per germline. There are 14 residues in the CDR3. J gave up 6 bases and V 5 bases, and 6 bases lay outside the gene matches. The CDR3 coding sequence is TGTGCCAGCAGCGAAACGGACAGGGTCAATGAGCAGTTCTTC. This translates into CASSETDRVNEQFF. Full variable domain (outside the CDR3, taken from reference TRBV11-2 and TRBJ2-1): EAGVAQSPRYKIIEKRQSVAFWCNPISGHATLYWYQQILGQGPKLLIQFQNNGVVDDSQLPKDRFSAERLKGVDSTLKIQPAKLEDSAVYLCASSETDRVNEQFFGPGTRLTVL.

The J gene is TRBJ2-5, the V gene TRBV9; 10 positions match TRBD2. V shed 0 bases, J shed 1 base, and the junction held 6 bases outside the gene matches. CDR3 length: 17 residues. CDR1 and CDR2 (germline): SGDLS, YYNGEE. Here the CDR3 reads CASSVGLLAGGQETQYF. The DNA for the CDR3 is TGTGCCAGCAGCGTAGGGTTATTAGCGGGAGGCCAAGAGACCCAGTACTTC.

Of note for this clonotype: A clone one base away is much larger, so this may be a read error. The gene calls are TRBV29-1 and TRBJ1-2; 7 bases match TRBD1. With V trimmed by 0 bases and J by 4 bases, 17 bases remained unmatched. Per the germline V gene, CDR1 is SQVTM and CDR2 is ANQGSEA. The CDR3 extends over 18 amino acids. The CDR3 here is CSVEDTLSETGRFYGYTF. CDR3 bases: TGCAGCGTTGAAGATACCCTTTCCGAGACAGGGAGATTCTATGGCTACACCTTC.

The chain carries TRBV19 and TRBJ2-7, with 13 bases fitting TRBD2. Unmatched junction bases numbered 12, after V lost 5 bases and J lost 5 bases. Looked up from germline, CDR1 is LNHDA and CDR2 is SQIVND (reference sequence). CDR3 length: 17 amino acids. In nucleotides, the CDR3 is TGTGCCAGTAGTGACAGACTAGCGGGAGGCCCTCGAAACGAGCAGTACTTC. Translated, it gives CASSDRLAGGPRNEQYF.

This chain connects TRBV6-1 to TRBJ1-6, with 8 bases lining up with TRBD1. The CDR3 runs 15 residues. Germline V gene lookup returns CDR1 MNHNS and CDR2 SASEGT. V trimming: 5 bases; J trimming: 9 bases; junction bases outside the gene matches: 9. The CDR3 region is CASSREQGVVSPLHF. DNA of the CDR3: TGTGCCAGCAGTAGAGAACAGGGGGTTGTTTCACCCCTCCACTTT.

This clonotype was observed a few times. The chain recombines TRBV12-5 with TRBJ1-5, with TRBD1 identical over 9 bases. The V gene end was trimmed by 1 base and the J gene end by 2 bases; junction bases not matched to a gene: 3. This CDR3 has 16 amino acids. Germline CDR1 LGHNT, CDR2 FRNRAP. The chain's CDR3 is CASGLGGQGGNQPQHF. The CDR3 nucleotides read TGTGCTAGTGGTTTGGGGGGACAGGGTGGCAATCAGCCCCAGCATTTT. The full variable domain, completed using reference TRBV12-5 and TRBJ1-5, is DARVTQTPRHKVTEMGQEVTMRCQPILGHNTVFWYRQTMMQGLELLAYFRNRAPLDDSGMPKDRFSAEMPDATLATLKIQPSEPRDSAVYFCASGLGGQGGNQPQHFGDGTRLSIL.

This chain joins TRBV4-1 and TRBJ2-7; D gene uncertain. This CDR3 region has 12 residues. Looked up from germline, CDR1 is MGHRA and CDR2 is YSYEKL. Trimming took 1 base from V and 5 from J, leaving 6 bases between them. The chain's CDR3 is CASSQVSNEQYF. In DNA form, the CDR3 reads TGCGCCAGCAGCCAAGTATCAAACGAGCAGTACTTC.

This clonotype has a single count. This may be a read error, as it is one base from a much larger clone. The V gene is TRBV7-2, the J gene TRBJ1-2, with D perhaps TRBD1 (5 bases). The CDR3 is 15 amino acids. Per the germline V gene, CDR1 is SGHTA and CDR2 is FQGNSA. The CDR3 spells CAGSALEGSGFGYTF. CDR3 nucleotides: TGTGCCGGCAGCGCCCTGGAAGGGTCAGGGTTTGGCTACACCTTC. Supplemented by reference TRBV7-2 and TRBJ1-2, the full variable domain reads GAGVSQSPSNKVTEKGKDVELRCDPISGHTALYWYRQSLGQGLEFLIYFQGNSAPDKSGLPSDRFSAERTGGSVSTLTIQRTQQEDSAVYLCAGSALEGSGFGYTFGSGTRLTVV.

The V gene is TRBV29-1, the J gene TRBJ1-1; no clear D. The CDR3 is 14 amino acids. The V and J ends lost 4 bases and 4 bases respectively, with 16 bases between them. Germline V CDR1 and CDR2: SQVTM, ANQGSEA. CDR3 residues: CSVGPSGGITEAFF. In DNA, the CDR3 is TGCAGCGTTGGACCTTCGGGCGGGATCACTGAAGCTTTCTTT.

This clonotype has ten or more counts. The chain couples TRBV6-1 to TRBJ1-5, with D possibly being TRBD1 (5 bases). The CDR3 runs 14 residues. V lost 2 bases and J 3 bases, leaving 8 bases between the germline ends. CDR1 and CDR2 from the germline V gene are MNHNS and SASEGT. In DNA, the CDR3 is TGTGCCAGCAGTGAATCGACAGTCAATCAGCCCCAGCATTTT. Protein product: CASSESTVNQPQHF.

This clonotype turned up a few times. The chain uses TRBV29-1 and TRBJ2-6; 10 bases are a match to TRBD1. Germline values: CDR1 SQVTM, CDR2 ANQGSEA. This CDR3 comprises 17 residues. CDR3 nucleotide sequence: TGCACCAATGTTCGGGACAGGGGCGCCTCTGGGGCCAACGTCCTGACTTTC. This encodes CTNVRDRGASGANVLTF.

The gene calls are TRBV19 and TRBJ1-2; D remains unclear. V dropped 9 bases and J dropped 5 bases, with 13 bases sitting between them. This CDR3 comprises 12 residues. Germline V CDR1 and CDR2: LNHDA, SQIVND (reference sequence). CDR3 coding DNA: TGTGCCAGCCGAGAATGGGCTTATGGCTACACCTTC. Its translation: CASREWAYGYTF.

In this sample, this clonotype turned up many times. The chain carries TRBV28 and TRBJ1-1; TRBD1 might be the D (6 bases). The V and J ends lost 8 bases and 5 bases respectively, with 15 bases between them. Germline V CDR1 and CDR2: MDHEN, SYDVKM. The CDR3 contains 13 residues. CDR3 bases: TGTGCCAGCGCCGGGGACACGGGGACTGAAGCTTTCTTT. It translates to CASAGDTGTEAFF.

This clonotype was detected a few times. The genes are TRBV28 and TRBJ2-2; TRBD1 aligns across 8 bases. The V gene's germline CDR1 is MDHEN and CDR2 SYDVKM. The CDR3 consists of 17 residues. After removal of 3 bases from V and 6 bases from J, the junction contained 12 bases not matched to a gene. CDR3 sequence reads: CASSFWGWDRRSGELFF. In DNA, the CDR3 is TGTGCCAGCAGTTTTTGGGGGTGGGACAGGCGGTCCGGGGAGCTGTTTTTT.

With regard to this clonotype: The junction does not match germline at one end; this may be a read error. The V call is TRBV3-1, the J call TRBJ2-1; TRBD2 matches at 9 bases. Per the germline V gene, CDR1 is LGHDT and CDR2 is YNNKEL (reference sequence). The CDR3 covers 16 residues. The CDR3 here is CASSQDLAGTGNEQFF. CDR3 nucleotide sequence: TGTGCCAGCAGTCAAGATCTAGCGGGAACCGGCAATGAGCAGTTCTTC.

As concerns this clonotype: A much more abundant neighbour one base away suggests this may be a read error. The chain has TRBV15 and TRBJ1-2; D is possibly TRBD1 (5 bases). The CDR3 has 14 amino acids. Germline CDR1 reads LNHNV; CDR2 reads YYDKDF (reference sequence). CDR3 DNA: TGTGCCACCAGCAGAGTTCCAGGGAGCTATGGCTGCACCTTC. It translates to CATSRVPGSYGCTF.

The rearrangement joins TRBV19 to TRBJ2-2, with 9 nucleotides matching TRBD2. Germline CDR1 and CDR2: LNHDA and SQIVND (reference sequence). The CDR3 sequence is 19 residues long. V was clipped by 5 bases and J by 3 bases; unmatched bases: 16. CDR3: CASSDFYRLAGGYTGELFF. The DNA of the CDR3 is TGTGCCAGTAGTGATTTTTACCGGCTCGCGGGAGGGTACACCGGGGAGCTGTTTTTT.

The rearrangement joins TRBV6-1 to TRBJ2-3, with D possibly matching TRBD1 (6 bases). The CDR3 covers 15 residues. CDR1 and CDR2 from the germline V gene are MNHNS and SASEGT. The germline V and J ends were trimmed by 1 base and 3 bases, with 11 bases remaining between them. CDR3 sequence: CASSEGGQATDTQYF. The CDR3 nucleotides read TGTGCCAGCAGTGAAGGGGGGCAGGCTACAGATACGCAGTATTTT.